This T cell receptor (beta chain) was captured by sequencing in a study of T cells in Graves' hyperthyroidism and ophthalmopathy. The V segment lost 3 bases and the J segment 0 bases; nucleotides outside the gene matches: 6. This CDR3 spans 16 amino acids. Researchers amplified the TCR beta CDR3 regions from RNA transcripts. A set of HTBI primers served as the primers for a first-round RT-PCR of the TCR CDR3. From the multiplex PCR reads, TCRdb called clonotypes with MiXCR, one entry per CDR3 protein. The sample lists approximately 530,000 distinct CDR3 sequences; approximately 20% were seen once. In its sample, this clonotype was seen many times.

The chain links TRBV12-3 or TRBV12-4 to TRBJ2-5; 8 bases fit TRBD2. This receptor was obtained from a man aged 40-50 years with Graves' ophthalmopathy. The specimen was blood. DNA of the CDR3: TGTGCCAGCAGTTTGGCAAGCGGGGGCGACCAAGAGACCCAGTACTTC. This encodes CASSLASGGDQETQYF.